This TCR beta chain was recovered during a study of TIL therapy for anti-PD-1-resistant metastatic lung cancer. Broader study findings: Patients were highly selected, enriched for treatment-naive, never-smoker and oncogene-addicted cases. Compared with baseline intratumoral T cells, expanded TIL cultures were more clonal and less diverse (approximately 6.4% vs 31%).

The CDR3 runs 13 residues. V was clipped by 4 bases and J by 3 bases; unmatched bases: 4. CDR1 and CDR2 (germline): GTSNPN, SVGIG (reference sequence). This was the immunoSEQ v3 assay. The data were produced by immunoSEQ multiplex PCR, yet TCRdb's version contains in-frame clones alone and is incomplete. Of 25,000 to 30,000 clones in the sample, about 60% were seen once. In the case of this clone: Its antigen is currently unknown.

The time point is: pre-treatment sample, taken before nivolumab and TIL therapy. The tumor samples were excised metastases, mostly pleural nodules or supraclavicular lymph nodes. The receptor was isolated from a woman aged 30 to 85 with non-small cell lung cancer. This sequence joins TRBV30 and TRBJ2-7; 9 bases agree with TRBD2. The sample was tumor tissue, taken at baseline. DNA for the CDR3: TGTGCCTGGACCGGACTAGCGCTCTACGAGCAGTACTTC. This codes for CAWTGLALYEQYF. Drawing the rest from reference TRBV30 and TRBJ2-7, the complete variable domain is SQTIHQWPATLVQPVGSPLSLECTVEGTSNPNLYWYRQAAGRGLQLLFYSVGIGQISSEVPQNLSASRPQDRQFILSSKKLLLSDSGFYLCAWTGLALYEQYFGPGTRLTVT.